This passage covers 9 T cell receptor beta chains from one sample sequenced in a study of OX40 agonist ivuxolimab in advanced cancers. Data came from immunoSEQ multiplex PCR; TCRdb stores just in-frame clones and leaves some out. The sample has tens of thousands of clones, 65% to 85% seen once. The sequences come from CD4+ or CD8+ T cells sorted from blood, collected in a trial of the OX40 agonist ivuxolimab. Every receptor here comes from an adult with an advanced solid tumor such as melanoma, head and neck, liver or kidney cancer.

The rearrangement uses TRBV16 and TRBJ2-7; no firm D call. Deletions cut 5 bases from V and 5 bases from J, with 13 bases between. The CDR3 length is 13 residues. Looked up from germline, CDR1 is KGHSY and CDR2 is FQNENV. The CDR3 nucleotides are TGTGCCAGCAGCGGTAGGTCCGTCGACGAGCAGTACTTC. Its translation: CASSGRSVDEQYF.

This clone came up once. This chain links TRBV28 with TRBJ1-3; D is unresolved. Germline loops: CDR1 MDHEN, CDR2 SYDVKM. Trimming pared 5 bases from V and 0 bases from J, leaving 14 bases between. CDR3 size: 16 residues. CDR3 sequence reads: CASSPRIGVSGNTIYF. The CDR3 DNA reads TGTGCCAGCAGTCCGCGTATCGGGGTCTCTGGAAACACCATATATTTT.

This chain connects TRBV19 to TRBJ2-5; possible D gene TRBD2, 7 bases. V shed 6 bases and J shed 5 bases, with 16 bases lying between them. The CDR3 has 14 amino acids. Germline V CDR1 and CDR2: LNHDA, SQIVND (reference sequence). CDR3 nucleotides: TGTGCCAGTAGCGATCGGGGGGCAGGGGAGACCCAGTACTTC. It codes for CASSDRGAGETQYF.

DNA for the CDR3: TGTGCCAGCAGCTGGGGACTAGCGGGTGAGCAGTACTTC. Protein product: CASSWGLAGEQYF. J is TRBJ2-7 and V is TRBV7-8; 12 bases map to TRBD2. The germline CDR1 and CDR2 sequences are SGHVS and FQNEAQ. V lost 4 bases to trimming and J lost 7 bases; unmatched junction nucleotides: 2. The CDR3 is made up of 13 amino acids.

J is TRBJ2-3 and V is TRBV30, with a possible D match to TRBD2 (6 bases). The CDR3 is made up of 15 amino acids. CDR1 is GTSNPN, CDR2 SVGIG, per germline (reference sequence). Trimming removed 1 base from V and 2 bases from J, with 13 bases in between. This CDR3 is CAWSGGGRNTDTQYF. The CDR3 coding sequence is TGTGCCTGGAGTGGTGGGGGGAGGAACACAGATACGCAGTATTTT.

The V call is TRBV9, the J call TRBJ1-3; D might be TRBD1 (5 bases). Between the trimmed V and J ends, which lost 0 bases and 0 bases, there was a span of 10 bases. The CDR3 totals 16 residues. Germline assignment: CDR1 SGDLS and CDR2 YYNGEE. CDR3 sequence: CASSVVAGTSGNTIYF. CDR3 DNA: TGTGCCAGCAGCGTAGTGGCAGGGACCTCTGGAAACACCATATATTTT.

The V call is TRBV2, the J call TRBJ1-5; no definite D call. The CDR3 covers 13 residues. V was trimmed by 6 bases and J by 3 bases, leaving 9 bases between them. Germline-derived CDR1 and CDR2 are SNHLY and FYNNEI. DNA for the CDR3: TGTGCCAGCAGACGAGAGAACAATCAGCCCCAGCATTTT. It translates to CASRRENNQPQHF.

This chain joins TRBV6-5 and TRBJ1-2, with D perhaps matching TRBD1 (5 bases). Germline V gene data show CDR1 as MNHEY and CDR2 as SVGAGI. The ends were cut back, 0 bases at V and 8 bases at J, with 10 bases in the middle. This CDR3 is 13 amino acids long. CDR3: CASSYSRQLGYTF. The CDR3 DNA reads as TGTGCCAGCAGTTACTCGAGACAGTTGGGCTACACCTTC.

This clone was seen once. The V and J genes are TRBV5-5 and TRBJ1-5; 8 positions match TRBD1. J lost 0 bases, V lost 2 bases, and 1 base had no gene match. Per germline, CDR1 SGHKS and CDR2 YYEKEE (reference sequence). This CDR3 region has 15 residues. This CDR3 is CASSFTGGSNQPQHF. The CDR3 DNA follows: TGTGCCAGCAGCTTCACAGGGGGTAGCAATCAGCCCCAGCATTTT.